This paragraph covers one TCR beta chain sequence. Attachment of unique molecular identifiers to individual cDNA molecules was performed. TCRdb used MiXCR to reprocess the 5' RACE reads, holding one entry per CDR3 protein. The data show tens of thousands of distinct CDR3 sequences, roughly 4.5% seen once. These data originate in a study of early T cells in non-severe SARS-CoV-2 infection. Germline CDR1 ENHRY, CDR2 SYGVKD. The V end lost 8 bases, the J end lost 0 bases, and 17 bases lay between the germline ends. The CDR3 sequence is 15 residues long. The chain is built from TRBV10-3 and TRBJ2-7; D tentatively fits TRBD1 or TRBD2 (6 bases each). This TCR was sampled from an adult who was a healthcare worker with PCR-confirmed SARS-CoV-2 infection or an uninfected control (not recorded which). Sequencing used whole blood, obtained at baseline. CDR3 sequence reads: CAISGGRDSSYEQYF. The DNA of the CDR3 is TGTGCCATCTCCGGGGGCCGTGACAGCTCCTACGAGCAGTACTTC.